Below, 20 T cell receptor beta chains from the same sample are listed, as sequenced in a study of blood T cells in healthy people across ages. Then a second PCR, running about 7 to 11 cycles, was carried out with a sample-barcoded 5' primer and a J-beta primer mix. In TCRdb, the 5' RACE reads were re-called with MiXCR into one record per CDR3 protein. This sample yields around 870,000 distinct CDR3 sequences, of which 25% to 35% are seen a single time; 15% to 20% belongs to the top ten. The sample was blood. Receptors were obtained from a woman of 80 years or more in good health.

Ten or more counts support this clonotype. The V gene is TRBV7-2, the J gene TRBJ2-3, with TRBD2 matching over 9 bases. This CDR3 contains 15 residues. Germline assignment: CDR1 SGHTA and CDR2 FQGNSA. V gave up 3 bases and J gave up 7 bases; unmatched junction bases: 8. This CDR3 reads CASSFRGGELNTQYF. The DNA of the CDR3 is TGTGCCAGCAGCTTCCGCGGGGGGGAACTAAATACGCAGTATTTT. The full variable domain, rest sourced from reference TRBV7-2 and TRBJ2-3, is GAGVSQSPSNKVTEKGKDVELRCDPISGHTALYWYRQSLGQGLEFLIYFQGNSAPDKSGLPSDRFSAERTGGSVSTLTIQRTQQEDSAVYLCASSFRGGELNTQYFGPGTRLTVL.

The sample holds a few counts of this clonotype. The genes are TRBV27 and TRBJ1-2, with D perhaps matching TRBD1 (5 bases). Germline V gene lookup returns CDR1 MNHEY and CDR2 SMNVEV (reference sequence). Trimming took 3 bases from V and 0 from J, leaving 17 bases between them. The CDR3 totals 17 residues. CDR3 coding DNA: TGTGCCAGCAGTTTTCGGCAAAGGGGAGGGACTAACTATGGCTACACCTTC. Its translation is CASSFRQRGGTNYGYTF.

In this sample, this clonotype turned up many times. This rearrangement joins TRBV7-6 to TRBJ2-1; D ambiguous. There are 14 residues in the CDR3. V gave up 4 bases and J gave up 6 bases, with 13 bases separating them. In germline, CDR1 is SGHVS, CDR2 FNYEAQ. The CDR3 bases are TGTGCCAGCAGCTCCTATCGCGCCGCCAATGAGCAGTTCTTC. Protein: CASSSYRAANEQFF.

This clonotype was observed at least ten times. The chain uses TRBV20-1 and TRBJ2-7; D remains unclear. CDR1 and CDR2 from the germline V gene are DFQATT and SNEGSKA (reference sequence). V was shortened by 0 bases and J by 2 bases, with 23 bases between the two germline ends. This CDR3 has 18 amino acids. The CDR3 DNA sequence: TGCAGTGCTAGAGATAACCCACCGTTGGAGCGAGGTCCCTACGAGCAGTACTTC. This encodes CSARDNPPLERGPYEQYF.

The chain is built from TRBV10-2 and TRBJ2-3, with TRBD2 as a possible D gene (5 bases). Germline CDR1 is WSHSY and CDR2 is SAAADI. Trimming left V 2 bases short and J 3 bases short, with 15 bases between. The CDR3 contains 16 residues. CDR3 loop: CASSEGVGVRTDTQYF. In DNA form, the CDR3 reads TGCGCCAGCAGTGAGGGGGTGGGAGTTAGGACAGATACGCAGTATTTT.

The sample holds many counts of this clonotype. The CDR3 bases are TGTGCCAGCAGCCAAGTGTTCAGGACACCGCAGTTCTTC. It specifies CASSQVFRTPQFF. The rearrangement links TRBV3-1 to TRBJ2-1; weak D call: TRBD1 (5 bases). V was trimmed by 1 base and J by 12 bases, leaving 13 bases between them. The germline V gene has CDR1 LGHDT and CDR2 YNNKEL (reference sequence). This CDR3 region has 13 residues.

The chain joins TRBV6-5 to TRBJ1-1, with D possibly TRBD1 on 6 matching bases. CDR3 length: 15 residues. V lost 2 bases to trimming and J lost 1 base, with 11 bases between them. Germline assignment: CDR1 MNHEY and CDR2 SVGAGI. The CDR3 sequence: CASSYPEGGNTEAFF. Here the CDR3 DNA reads TGTGCCAGCAGTTACCCCGAAGGGGGGAACACTGAAGCTTTCTTT.

This clonotype was seen repeatedly, ten times or more. The rearrangement uses TRBV7-2 and TRBJ2-1, with 7 positions matching TRBD2. The trim removed 5 bases at V and 4 bases at J, leaving 11 bases unmatched. Germline assignment: CDR1 SGHTA and CDR2 FQGNSA. There are 16 residues in the CDR3. DNA of the CDR3: TGTGCCAGCAGCCGCCCACGCGGGGGAGTATACAATGAGCAGTTCTTC. It specifies CASSRPRGGVYNEQFF.

A note on this clonotype: Possible read error: a much larger clone is one base away. The chain links TRBV12-3 or TRBV12-4 to TRBJ2-3; D may be TRBD1 (6 bases). The CDR3 has 13 amino acids. The CDR3 coding sequence is TGTGCCAGCAATAGAGGGTGGACAGATATGCAGTATTTT. It codes for CASNRGWTDMQYF.

This clonotype occurred a few times. CDR3 coding DNA: TGTGCCAGCAGTTTCGGGATAACCAGGGGAGAAAAACTGTTTTTT. This gives the protein CASSFGITRGEKLFF. The chain has TRBV12-3 or TRBV12-4 and TRBJ1-4; D possibly corresponds to TRBD1 (6 bases). Trimming took 3 bases from V and 8 from J, leaving 16 bases between them. The CDR3 is 15 residues long.

This clonotype appeared many times. The chain joins TRBV20-1 to TRBJ1-6, with TRBD1 identical over 7 bases. The CDR3 has 17 residues. With 0 bases clipped from V and 6 bases from J, the junction kept 11 bases outside the gene matches. The germline V gene encodes CDR1 DFQATT and CDR2 SNEGSKA (reference sequence). Written as DNA, the CDR3 is TGCAGTGCTAGAGATAGTAAGAGGGGGCGGCTTAATTCACCCCTCCACTTT. It yields the protein CSARDSKRGRLNSPLHF.

This clonotype has only a few counts. The chain couples TRBV28 to TRBJ1-2; D is ambiguous. Germline CDR1 MDHEN, CDR2 SYDVKM. There are 14 residues in the CDR3. With 6 bases removed from V and 4 bases from J, the gap between germline ends came to 15 bases. As DNA, the CDR3 is TGTGCCAGCAGCCTTACCGACGCGACCTATGGCTACACCTTC. The encoded protein is CASSLTDATYGYTF.

The rearrangement links TRBV28 to TRBJ2-1; 10 bases are shared with TRBD1. CDR1 MDHEN and CDR2 SYDVKM come from the germline V gene. V trimming: 6 bases; J trimming: 15 bases; junction bases outside the gene matches: 11. CDR3 size: 13 residues. The CDR3 DNA follows: TGTGCCAGCAGGGCCTTTATGACAGGGGGCCTGTTCTTC. It codes for CASRAFMTGGLFF.

As to this clonotype: At one of its ends the junction is not consistent with the germline gene, which may arise from a read error. The CDR3 region has the DNA TGTACCAGCTCACAACTCAGGGGTTTCTCCTACAATGAGCAGTTCTTC. Translated, it gives CTSSQLRGFSYNEQFF. The chain recombines TRBV18 with TRBJ2-1, with a possible D match to TRBD1 (6 bases). Germline values: CDR1 KGHSH, CDR2 LQKENI. The CDR3 length is 16 residues.

There are many counts of this clonotype. The V and J genes are TRBV15 and TRBJ1-5, with D possibly being TRBD1 (5 bases). Trimming shortened V by 2 bases and J by 1 base, and 6 bases separated the two germline ends. CDR3 length: 14 amino acids. In germline, CDR1 is LNHNV, CDR2 YYDKDF (reference sequence). CDR3 coding DNA: TGTGCCACCAGCAGACAGGGCAGCAATCAGCCCCAGCATTTT. It codes for CATSRQGSNQPQHF. Full variable domain (remainder filled in from reference TRBV15 and TRBJ1-5): DAMVIQNPRYQVTQFGKPVTLSCSQTLNHNVMYWYQQKSSQAPKLLFHYYDKDFNNEADTPDNFQSRRPNTSFCFLDIRSPGLGDTAMYLCATSRQGSNQPQHFGDGTRLSIL.

This clonotype was observed many times. V gene TRBV12-3 or TRBV12-4 combines with J gene TRBJ1-6, with TRBD1 as a possible D gene (5 bases). The V gene lost 6 bases and the J gene lost 6 bases, with 18 bases spanning the gap. The CDR3 contains 16 residues. Written as DNA, the CDR3 is TGTGCCAGCAGCTTAACCGGGGCGCAGGGTAATTCACCCCTCCACTTT. Protein: CASSLTGAQGNSPLHF.

This clonotype came up many times. The rearrangement uses TRBV7-8 and TRBJ1-4; 9 bases are a match to TRBD1. The germline CDR1 and CDR2 sequences are SGHVS and FQNEAQ. V trimming: 5 bases; J trimming: 13 bases; junction bases outside the gene matches: 8. The CDR3 runs 13 residues. CDR3 loop: CASSGAGTGRLFF. The CDR3 bases are TGTGCCAGCAGCGGGGCCGGGACAGGGAGACTGTTTTTT.

This clonotype appeared many times. This chain connects TRBV20-1 to TRBJ2-1, with 11 bases matching TRBD2. With V trimmed by 5 bases and J by 7 bases, 7 bases remained unmatched. The CDR3 sequence is 14 residues long. From germline, CDR1 is DFQATT and CDR2 SNEGSKA (reference sequence). The CDR3 is CSAPTSGGRNEQFF. The CDR3 DNA sequence: TGCAGTGCTCCCACTAGCGGGGGTAGGAATGAGCAGTTCTTC.

This clonotype came up many times. V gene TRBV28 combines with J gene TRBJ1-2, with D tentatively TRBD1 (6 bases). V was trimmed by 5 bases and J by 8 bases, leaving 18 bases between them. The CDR3 loop spans 14 amino acids. The germline V gene has CDR1 MDHEN and CDR2 SYDVKM. The CDR3 DNA reads as TGTGCCAGCAGTCCCGGACAGTCCCCTGGAGGCTACACCTTC. It is translated as CASSPGQSPGGYTF.

A remark on this clonotype: This sequence may be a read error, since a much larger clone differs from it by one base. Here the CDR3 reads CASSVEGANEQFF. The CDR3 nucleotides are TGTGCCAGCAGCGTAGAGGGTGCCAATGAGCAGTTCTTC. V is TRBV9 and J is TRBJ2-1; D is ambiguous. In germline, CDR1 is SGDLS, CDR2 YYNGEE. Trimming cost V 0 bases and J 6 bases, with 7 bases left between them. This CDR3 has 13 amino acids.